A selection of T cell receptor beta chains follows, all from one sample in a study of blood T cell repertoires in COVID-19. The repertoire was sequenced with immunoSEQ multiplex PCR; TCRdb's copy has only in-frame clones and lacks some. The table has a few hundred thousand clones, about 85% seen once. Sequencing was performed on peripheral blood. These receptors all stem from a young woman who had recovered from COVID-19. Each CDR3 is given with its conserved first and last residue. D genes are given only for firm matches. Only some rows state a clone size, as once, few, many or a class for expanded clones.

cdr3_aa | cdr3_nt | d_call | clone_size | j_call | v_call
CASSLAGQGDEAFF | TGCGCCAGCAGCTTGGCGGGCCAGGGGGATGAAGCTTTCTTT | TRBD1 | . | TRBJ1-1 | TRBV5-1
CASSPMDTYGYTF | TGTGCCAGCAGCCCTATGGACACTTATGGCTACACCTTC | . | . | TRBJ1-2 | TRBV9
CASGSGSPYEQYF | TGTGCCAGCGGTAGCGGGAGTCCCTACGAGCAGTACTTC | TRBD2 | . | TRBJ2-7 | TRBV6-5
CASSLVSGGYGYTF | TGTGCCAGCAGCTTGGTATCAGGGGGCTATGGCTACACCTTC | TRBD1 | . | TRBJ1-2 | TRBV5-6
CASSPPGLVNEQYF | TGTGCCAGCAGCCCCCCGGGACTAGTTAACGAGCAGTACTTC | TRBD2 | . | TRBJ2-7 | TRBV9
CAITGSSGEQYF | TGTGCCATCACGGGCTCTTCGGGGGAGCAGTACTTC | . | . | TRBJ2-7 | TRBV5-4
CASSQDRSGTLNYGYTF | TGCGCCAGCAGCCAAGATCGATCGGGGACACTTAACTATGGCTACACCTTC | . | . | TRBJ1-2 | TRBV4-1
CASSLAAGSQPQHF | TGTGCCAGTAGCCTAGCGGCAGGCAGCCAGCCCCAGCATTTT | . | . | TRBJ1-5 | TRBV19
CASSLRGPSYEQYF | TGTGCCAGCAGCTTAAGAGGGCCCTCCTACGAGCAGTACTTC | . | . | TRBJ2-7 | TRBV11-1
CASSQDPTGPSPLHF | TGTGCCAGCAGCCAAGATCCGACAGGGCCTTCACCCCTCCACTTT | TRBD1 | . | TRBJ1-6 | TRBV4-2
CASSYQQGSPYEQYF | TGTGCCAGCAGTTACCAACAGGGGAGCCCCTACGAGCAGTACTTC | TRBD1 | . | TRBJ2-7 | TRBV27
CASSSGVVGQPQHF | TGTGCCAGCAGCTCAGGGGTGGTGGGTCAGCCCCAGCATTTT | . | . | TRBJ1-5 | TRBV11-2
CASSELGGVGYGYTF | TGTGCCAGCAGTGAATTGGGGGGGGTAGGCTATGGCTACACCTTC | . | many | TRBJ1-2 | TRBV25-1
CASSLYRDFSSYEQYF | TGTGCCAGCAGCTTGTATCGGGACTTCAGCTCCTACGAGCAGTACTTC | . | . | TRBJ2-7 | TRBV5-5
CASSPDGNLHGYTF | TGTGCCAGCAGCCCGGACGGGAACCTCCATGGCTACACCTTC | . | . | TRBJ1-2 | TRBV7-9
CASSFGEQYF | TGTGCCAGCAGTTTCGGTGAGCAGTACTTC | . | . | TRBJ2-7 | TRBV28
CASSLGQNYNSPLHF | TGTGCCAGCAGCTTAGGGCAGAACTATAATTCACCCCTCCACTTT | . | . | TRBJ1-6 | TRBV7-2
CASSQAGHPGNTIYF | TGTGCCAGCAGCCAAGCAGGGCACCCTGGAAACACCATATATTTT | . | . | TRBJ1-3 | TRBV3-1/TRBV3-2
CSVAPWTGGDEKLFF | TGCAGCGTTGCCCCATGGACAGGGGGCGATGAAAAACTGTTTTTT | TRBD1 | . | TRBJ1-4 | TRBV29-1
CASSGTSGSYEQYF | TGTGCCAGCTCAGGGACTAGCGGGAGTTACGAGCAGTACTTC | TRBD2 | . | TRBJ2-7 | TRBV18
CALEVRSPRGETQYF | TGTGCTTTGGAGGTCCGGTCCCCGCGAGGAGAGACCCAGTACTTC | . | . | TRBJ2-5 | TRBV30
CASSQGFAYEQYF | TGTGCCAGCAGCCAGGGGTTCGCCTACGAGCAGTACTTC | . | few | TRBJ2-7 | TRBV7-2
CASSLSGNYNEQFF | TGTGCCAGCAGTCTTTCCGGGAACTACAATGAGCAGTTCTTC | . | . | TRBJ2-1 | TRBV14
CASSAKPSGSDTQYF | TGTGCCAGCAGCGCGAAACCAAGCGGGAGCGATACGCAGTATTTT | TRBD2 | . | TRBJ2-3 | TRBV13
CASSGTLLYEQYF | TGTGCCAGCAGCGGGACACTACTCTACGAGCAGTACTTC | . | . | TRBJ2-7 | TRBV25-1
CASLSGLRTDTQYF | TGTGCCAGCCTTTCCGGGTTGCGCACAGATACGCAGTATTTT | . | . | TRBJ2-3 | TRBV5-6
CASSGGGSNQPQHF | TGTGCCAGCAGCGGAGGGGGCAGCAATCAGCCCCAGCATTTT | TRBD1 | . | TRBJ1-5 | TRBV7-9
CAWSGNGKQFF | TGTGCCTGGAGTGGGAACGGGAAGCAGTTCTTC | . | . | TRBJ2-1 | TRBV30
CASSPTGTNTEAFF | TGTGCCAGCAGTCCCACAGGGACCAACACTGAAGCTTTCTTT | . | . | TRBJ1-1 | TRBV25-1
CATSTSGDEQYF | TGTGCCACCAGCACCTCGGGGGACGAGCAGTACTTC | . | . | TRBJ2-7 | TRBV15
CASSGTFRDGYTF | TGTGCCAGCAGCGGAACCTTCAGGGATGGCTACACCTTC | . | few | TRBJ1-2 | TRBV5-4
CASSSLAGYPHNEQFF | TGTGCCAGCAGCTCATTAGCGGGTTATCCGCACAATGAGCAGTTCTTC | TRBD2 | . | TRBJ2-1 | TRBV7-3
CASRVDRSIGSPLHF | TGTGCCAGCCGAGTCGACAGGAGCATAGGTTCACCCCTCCACTTT | . | . | TRBJ1-6 | TRBV2
CAISFSPENNYGYTF | TGTGCCATCAGCTTCTCACCAGAAAATAACTATGGCTACACCTTC | . | . | TRBJ1-2 | TRBV10-3
CASSPGTSGRTNEQFF | TGTGCCAGCTCACCGGGGACTAGCGGGAGGACCAATGAGCAGTTCTTC | TRBD2 | . | TRBJ2-1 | TRBV18
CASSDSSGTGDTQYF | TGTGCCAGCAGTGACTCGAGCGGGACTGGAGATACGCAGTATTTT | TRBD2 | few | TRBJ2-3 | TRBV6-4
CASSPGTAYEQYF | TGTGCCAGCTCACCGGGGACAGCCTACGAGCAGTACTTC | TRBD1 | . | TRBJ2-7 | TRBV18
CASSQDTGGVTEAFF | TGCGCCAGCAGCCAAGATACAGGGGGAGTCACTGAAGCTTTCTTT | TRBD1 | . | TRBJ1-1 | TRBV4-3
CASSRPSSGVTNYGYTF | TGTGCCAGTAGTCGTCCATCTTCAGGGGTTACTAACTATGGCTACACCTTC | . | . | TRBJ1-2 | TRBV19
CASRLNRGPYGYTF | TGTGCCAGCAGACTCAACAGGGGGCCCTATGGCTACACCTTC | TRBD1 | . | TRBJ1-2 | TRBV28
CASRVTGGNYGYTF | TGTGCCAGCAGGGTGACAGGGGGAAACTATGGCTACACCTTC | TRBD1 | . | TRBJ1-2 | TRBV6-5
CASSRGQGDTYEQYF | TGTGCCAGCTCACGTGGACAGGGGGATACCTACGAGCAGTACTTC | TRBD1 | . | TRBJ2-7 | TRBV18
CASSYLAGVSPELFF | TGTGCCAGCAGTTACTTGGCAGGGGTAAGCCCGGAGCTGTTTTTT | . | . | TRBJ2-2 | TRBV6-5
CATRVGSYNEQFF | TGTGCCACCCGGGTGGGCTCCTACAATGAGCAGTTCTTC | . | . | TRBJ2-1 | TRBV13
CASSPAGASDTQYF | TGTGCCAGCAGTCCAGCGGGGGCCAGCGATACGCAGTATTTT | TRBD2 | . | TRBJ2-3 | TRBV6-2/TRBV6-3
CASSGLAGGTQETQYF | TGTGCCAGCAGTGGACTAGCGGGAGGCACCCAAGAGACCCAGTACTTC | TRBD2 | . | TRBJ2-5 | TRBV2
CASSPHTGGSAEDTQYF | TGTGCCAGTAGCCCCCATACAGGGGGCTCTGCCGAAGATACGCAGTATTTT | TRBD1 | . | TRBJ2-3 | TRBV19